This T cell receptor beta chain was profiled in a study of beta chain features in type 1 diabetes. Study context: Cell yields, gender and age were comparable in patients and healthy donors.

Every donor had blood drawn once into heparin, around 120 mL on average. Purity exceeded 98% in all sorted populations. This clone was recorded a few times. The CDR3 is 14 residues long. Deletions cut 5 bases from V and 0 bases from J, with 9 bases between. The germline CDR1 and CDR2 sequences are MNHEY and SVGAGI. Investigators reverse transcribed all isolated RNA, so they sequenced expressed TCRB transcripts. Libraries were prepared by immunoSEQ multiplex PCR; TCRdb keeps only in-frame clonotypes and omits some of them. The sample lists about 150,000 clones; about 9.2% were seen once. This sequence originates from a young man in good health. The sample was central memory CD4+ T cells from blood. The chain combines TRBV6-5 with TRBJ2-3; D is unclear. CDR3 nucleotides: TGTGCCAGCAGTGAAGGAGTGAGCACAGATACGCAGTATTTT. Translating it yields CASSEGVSTDTQYF.